This TCR beta chain was captured in a study of shared clonotypes between healthy human individuals (TCRdb year 2020). Broadly, across the study: The cohort comprised two women and a few men aged 18 to 49 years. For each donor, CD4 naive and CD4 memory were each run on three plates, CD8 naive on two plates, and CD8 memory on one plate. Blood TCR repertoires of about 5 healthy adults were deeply sequenced to estimate repertoire size and the extent of clonotype sharing between individuals. To increase sequencing depth and limit assay-specific biases, different laboratories used diverse techniques to prepare libraries and sequence TCR repertoires. Leukapheresis yielded between about 0.9 and 8.9 billion PBMCs per donor.

The CDR3 spans 15 residues, from the cysteine through the phenylalanine. Just CDR3 DNA is preserved here, 45 bases in frame from base 1. Deletion took 6 bases off V and 0 bases off J, with a span of 14 bases between the germline ends. CDR1 MDHEN and CDR2 SYDVKM were looked up in the germline V gene. For the CD8 naive samples, CD45RO-negative cells were positively selected for CCR7, yielding a CD45RA+CCR7+ population from which TemRA cells were excluded. Donors were healthy HIV-negative adults with no recently reported acute infections or vaccinations. Only Caucasian adults living in Nashville, Tennessee, USA were represented among the donors. After blood collection by leukapheresis, PBMCs were isolated using Ficoll-Histopaque density gradient centrifugation and then cryopreserved in the vapor phase of liquid nitrogen. Analytical flow cytometry was used to check the purity and quantity of each magnetically sorted T cell population. From each sorted fraction, genomic DNA was isolated and quantified by UV absorbance on a Nanodrop 2000c.

On the study overall, not on this receptor specifically: Estimated clonotype richness was generally larger for naive than for memory subsets. Roughly 5.2% of naive CD4, approximately 3.7% of naive CD8, approximately 2% of memory CD4, and 0.35% to 0.4% of memory CD8 clonotypes were shared across four donors. Rarefaction of sorted-subset datasets indicated incomplete sequencing despite the large sequencing depth. Pairwise subsampling indicated that sequencing depth was expected to affect the degree of clonotype sharing among donors. The genetic and exposure-history diversity represented was limited by the small number of donors. Sampling was restricted to blood, and TCR repertoires in tissues likely differ from the TCR repertoires found in blood. Clonotypes shared by all four sorted-subset donors showed higher generation probabilities than non-shared clonotypes.

About this clone: No antigen is known for it. It has no much larger one-base neighbor in the sample; base qualities were not kept.

Using the deep immunoSEQ assay, multiplex PCR amplified TCR CDR3 regions from genomic DNA. Genomic DNA extracted from each cell subset was distributed evenly over all wells of several immunoSEQ 96-well plates, and each plate served as one replicate. For sorted subsets, about 200 ng genomic DNA, equal to tens of thousands of T cell genomes, was loaded into each replicate PCR. Purified libraries were measured with a Qubit 3.0 fluorometer, size-checked on a Bioanalyzer 2100, and measured again with the KAPA Library Quantification kit. Each immunoSEQ 96-well plate was sequenced on its own single-read 150-cycle Illumina NextSeq 550 flow cell. The authors' pipeline ran thus. Because the immunoSEQ output held only junctional sequences and lacked quality scores, the filtering could not match the filtering applied to full-length reads. Sequences were annotated with PyIR, a Python wrapper for IgBLAST v1.9, and V/J genes and CDR3 were assigned using IMGT germline references. Reads were removed for weak V/J assignments (E-value above 1e-6), missing CDR3, stop codons, out-of-frame junctions, or ambiguous translated residues. V3J clonotypes were defined as sequences sharing an identical inferred V gene, J gene, and CDR3 amino acid sequence. Percentage overlap between repertoires was calculated by dividing the number of shared unique clonotypes by the size of the smaller repertoire. RTK rarefaction, the Chao1 estimator, and Recon v2.1 estimates of unobserved clonotypes were used to assess repertoire richness. Generation probabilities for all TCRbeta clonotypes obtained by the gDNA method from a handful of donors were computed using OLGA. This is the immuneACCESS table as TCRdb keeps it, with only in-frame sequences that have V and J called. A part of the clones is gone; compared with another copy, unresolved V genes explain less than half, and the rest is unexplained. V, J and clone size were drawn from that table, and D and trimming were deduced from the DNA. This sample lists millions of clones; about 93% were detected once. The top ten hold more than 1.5% of the sample.

The source material was naive CD8+ T cells from PBMCs. What this sample's cell subset or site label stands for: CD45RA+CCR7+. The sequence links TRBV28 to TRBJ1-1; the D gene is perhaps TRBD1, on 6 matching bases. This TCR was recovered from a man between 18 and 29 years old in good health. Some clones in this sample may be carry-over from other donors' samples. The DNA is as follows: TGTGCCAGCAGCGGGGTAGGGGGGATGAACACTGAAGCTTTCTTT. Its coded protein is CASSGVGGMNTEAFF.